One and the same sample provided the 3 T cell receptor beta chains below, sequenced in a study of shared clonotypes between healthy human individuals. The method was immunoSEQ multiplex PCR; TCRdb's version includes in-frame clones alone and lacks a portion of them. Of a few hundred thousand clones listed, 50% to 80% are singletons. The specimen sequenced was memory CD4+ T cells sorted from blood. Subset meaning: CD45RA-negative fraction. The receptor set was obtained from a man aged 25 to 40 in good health.

The chain carries TRBV29-1 and TRBJ1-2; TRBD1 agrees at 8 bases. The CDR3 extends over 14 amino acids. J lost 3 bases, V lost 6 bases, and 9 bases had no gene match. The V gene's germline CDR1 is SQVTM and CDR2 ANQGSEA. The CDR3 sequence is CSVATGGLYYGYTF. CDR3 nucleotides: TGCAGCGTAGCTACAGGGGGATTGTACTATGGCTACACCTTC.

V gene TRBV4-3 combines with J gene TRBJ1-1, with 10 bases lining up with TRBD1. The germline V gene encodes CDR1 LGHNA and CDR2 YSLEER. Trimming at V came to 8 bases and at J to 1 base, leaving 4 bases not matched to a gene. CDR3 length: 14 amino acids. The CDR3 region has the DNA TGCGCCAGCGGTTGGGACAGGGGGAACACTGAAGCTTTCTTT. As protein: CASGWDRGNTEAFF.

This rearrangement joins TRBV7-8 to TRBJ2-5; 7 positions match TRBD1. V shed 4 bases, J shed 5 bases, and the junction held 10 bases outside the gene matches. There are 15 residues in the CDR3. From germline, CDR1 is SGHVS and CDR2 FQNEAQ. In nucleotides, the CDR3 is TGTGCCAGCAGCTCTTCCCCTGACAGGGTTGAGACCCAGTACTTC. Translating gives CASSSSPDRVETQYF.